This entry lists 18 T cell receptor beta chains sequenced from one sample in a study of regulatory T cells in long-lasting Graves disease. iRepertoire HTBI primers and Arm-PCR of CDR3 regions built TCR beta libraries. TCRdb independently ran MiXCR on the multiplex PCR reads; one entry per CDR3 protein. The repertoire includes hundreds of thousands of distinct CDR3 sequences, roughly 21% of them detected once, and roughly 7% sits in the top ten. Noted time point: persistent/refractory GD, antithyroid drugs over 5 years with positive TRAb. Extracted RNA from PBMCs served as the source of the TCR library. The material was peripheral blood mononuclear cells (PBMCs), obtained when the disease was refractory, from a patient treated with antithyroid drugs. These receptors were taken from a female donor with Graves disease.

Many counts were recorded for this clonotype. The rearrangement uses TRBV3-1 and TRBJ1-4; no clear D gene. Per the germline V gene, CDR1 is LGHDT and CDR2 is YNNKEL (reference sequence). The CDR3 consists of 16 residues. Trimming stripped 1 base from V and 0 bases from J, with 9 bases between. The CDR3 region has the DNA TGTGCCAGCAGCCAAGGAGTGTGGGCAACTAATGAAAAACTGTTTTTT. Amino acid sequence: CASSQGVWATNEKLFF.

This clonotype was counted many times. The chain employs TRBV12-3 or TRBV12-4 and TRBJ1-5; D uncertain. The CDR3 consists of 15 residues. Between the trimmed V and J ends, which lost 1 base and 4 bases, there was a span of 11 bases. Written as DNA, the CDR3 is TGTGCCAGCAGTTTAGGAGGCTACGGTAATCAGCCCCAGCATTTT. This gives the protein CASSLGGYGNQPQHF.

The sample holds many counts of this clonotype. This chain joins TRBV7-6 and TRBJ2-7, with 7 bases that match TRBD1. CDR1 and CDR2 (germline): SGHVS, FNYEAQ. The trim removed 4 bases at V and 0 bases at J, leaving 6 bases unmatched. This CDR3 comprises 15 residues. The CDR3 loop is CASSSGQRNSYEQYF. The CDR3 DNA reads TGTGCCAGCAGCTCGGGACAGAGAAACTCCTACGAGCAGTACTTC.

This clonotype was found a few times. The chain carries TRBV7-9 and TRBJ2-2, with D perhaps matching TRBD1 or TRBD2 (5 bases each). The V gene's germline CDR1 is SEHNR and CDR2 FQNEAQ (reference sequence). This CDR3 region has 15 residues. Trimming removed 9 bases from V and 1 base from J, with 15 bases in between. The CDR3 loop reads CASRPGRVNTGELFF. The CDR3 DNA is TGTGCCAGTCGCCCGGGACGGGTGAACACCGGGGAGCTGTTTTTT.

This clonotype was observed a few times. The gene calls are TRBV13 and TRBJ2-2, with D possibly being TRBD1 or TRBD2 (5 bases each). With 5 bases removed from V and 7 bases from J, the gap between germline ends came to 8 bases. Germline V CDR1 and CDR2: PRHDT, FYEKMQ (reference sequence). The CDR3 runs to 12 residues. The CDR3 DNA reads TGTGCCAGCAGCGGGGGAGTCGGGGAGCTGTTTTTT. It codes for CASSGGVGELFF.

This clonotype was recorded many times. The chain joins TRBV6-5 to TRBJ2-2, with D possibly being TRBD1 (5 bases). The germline CDR1 and CDR2 sequences are MNHEY and SVGAGI. The CDR3 contains 15 residues. The ends were cut back, 2 bases at V and 8 bases at J, with 15 bases in the middle. The chain's CDR3 is CASSYVPQGAGELFF. The CDR3 DNA reads TGTGCCAGCAGTTACGTCCCCCAGGGCGCTGGGGAGCTGTTTTTT.

This clonotype was found many times. This chain connects TRBV27 to TRBJ1-6, with TRBD1 as a possible D gene (5 bases). From germline, CDR1 is MNHEY and CDR2 SMNVEV (reference sequence). The CDR3 runs to 16 residues. V was pared by 5 bases and J by 10 bases, with 21 bases between. The CDR3 region has the DNA TGTGCCAGCAGTCCTAACATTCTAGGGGAGAGGTCACCCCTCCACTTT. Translated: CASSPNILGERSPLHF.

This rearrangement joins TRBV4-1 to TRBJ1-5, with 11 bases identical to TRBD1. The J segment lost 5 bases and the V segment lost 6 bases, leaving 3 bases of the junction unmatched. The CDR3 has 14 amino acids. The germline CDR1 and CDR2 sequences are MGHRA and YSYEKL. The CDR3 loop reads CASRGQGVHQPQHF. CDR3 nucleotides: TGCGCCAGCAGGGGACAGGGGGTCCATCAGCCCCAGCATTTT.

The J gene is TRBJ2-1, the V gene TRBV3-1, with 8 bases identical to TRBD1. The junction had 8 bases not matched to a gene; V was cut back by 5 bases and J by 8 bases. Germline V gene data show CDR1 as LGHDT and CDR2 as YNNKEL (reference sequence). CDR3 size: 14 residues. CDR3 sequence: CASSSRQGSDEQFF. Here the CDR3 DNA reads TGTGCCAGCAGCTCCCGACAGGGGAGCGATGAGCAGTTCTTC.

This clonotype came up a few times. A much larger clone lies one base from this, so it may be a read error. The chain carries TRBV11-2 and TRBJ1-2, with D maybe TRBD1 (5 bases). Germline V gene sequence: CDR1 SGHAT, CDR2 FQNNGV. CDR3 size: 14 residues. This CDR3 is CASSLGAGRYGHTF. In DNA, the CDR3 is TGTGCCAGCAGCTTAGGAGCAGGGCGCTATGGCCACACCTTC.

This clonotype was recorded at least ten times. CDR3 protein: CSVGSRMNTEAFF. The CDR3 DNA follows: TGCAGCGTTGGTTCCCGAATGAACACTGAAGCTTTCTTT. This rearrangement joins TRBV29-1 to TRBJ1-1; D call uncertain. Germline CDR1 reads SQVTM; CDR2 reads ANQGSEA. Trimming removed 4 bases from V and 0 bases from J, with 9 bases in between. The CDR3 loop spans 13 amino acids.

This clonotype occurred many times. This chain joins TRBV11-2 and TRBJ1-2; the D is unclear. This CDR3 is built from 12 residues. The germline gives CDR1 SGHAT, CDR2 FQNNGV. The V end was cut by 7 bases, the J end by 6 bases, with 12 bases between. CDR3 region: CASTEAGNGYTF. CDR3 coding DNA: TGTGCCAGCACCGAGGCGGGAAATGGCTACACCTTC.

This clonotype was detected a few times. V and J are TRBV16 and TRBJ1-5; D gene unclear. CDR3 length: 12 amino acids. CDR1 KGHSY and CDR2 FQNENV come from the germline V gene. V dropped 2 bases and J dropped 9 bases, with 8 bases sitting between them. The CDR3: CASSQPLGPQHF. The CDR3 coding sequence is TGTGCCAGCAGCCAACCCCTAGGGCCCCAGCATTTT. The whole variable domain, remainder taken from reference TRBV16 and TRBJ1-5, is GEEVAQTPKHLVRGEGQKAKLYCAPIKGHSYVFWYQQVLKNEFKFLISFQNENVFDETGMPKERFSAKCLPNSPCSLEIQATKLEDSAVYFCASSQPLGPQHFGDGTRLSIL.

This clonotype was detected only once. The CDR3 is CSVEGTSGRAGGTGELFF. The CDR3 coding sequence is TGCAGCGTTGAAGGGACTAGCGGGAGGGCCGGTGGCACCGGGGAGCTGTTTTTT. The chain recombines TRBV29-1 with TRBJ2-2; 15 bases agree with TRBD2. The ends lost 1 base at V and 4 bases at J; junction bases unmatched: 7. The CDR3 runs 18 residues. Germline loops: CDR1 SQVTM, CDR2 ANQGSEA.

This clonotype was recorded many times. V usage is TRBV3-1 and J usage is TRBJ1-4, with TRBD1 matching over 8 bases. After removal of 5 bases from V and 6 bases from J, the junction contained 11 bases not matched to a gene. CDR3 length equals 16 residues. Looked up from germline, CDR1 is LGHDT and CDR2 is YNNKEL (reference sequence). CDR3 nucleotide sequence: TGTGCCAGCAGCACTCGACAGGGGAGCATGGATGAAAAACTGTTTTTT. Protein: CASSTRQGSMDEKLFF.

This clonotype was detected a few times. This chain joins TRBV30 and TRBJ1-2; 7 nucleotides match TRBD1. This CDR3 is built from 13 residues. Germline V lookup: CDR1 GTSNPN, CDR2 SVGIG (reference sequence). V lost 0 bases to trimming and J lost 6 bases; unmatched junction nucleotides: 4. CDR3 loop: CAWSVSQGDGYTF. Here the CDR3 DNA reads TGTGCCTGGAGTGTGAGTCAGGGGGATGGCTACACCTTC.

To note about this clonotype: This clone may be a read error of a much larger clone one base away. This rearrangement joins TRBV15 to TRBJ2-5; D could derive from TRBD1 or TRBD2 (5 bases each). Trimming stripped 0 bases from V and 7 bases from J, with 21 bases between. CDR1 is LNHNV, CDR2 YYDKDF, per germline (reference sequence). The CDR3 has 17 residues. The CDR3 DNA is TGTGCCACCAGCAGAGATTTTGGGGCCCAAGGAGGAGGGACCCAGTACTTC. Translating it yields CATSRDFGAQGGGTQYF.

The sample holds many counts of this clonotype. V usage is TRBV6-1 and J usage is TRBJ2-5; D gene uncertain. V lost 7 bases to trimming and J lost 4 bases, with 16 bases between them. Germline V CDR1 and CDR2: MNHNS, SASEGT. The CDR3 runs to 14 residues. Here the CDR3 DNA reads TGTGCCAGCATGGGAATCCGGCATGCAGAGACCCAGTACTTC. Protein sequence: CASMGIRHAETQYF.